The 21 T cell receptor beta chains reported below all come from one sample, sequenced in a study of blood T cell repertoires in COVID-19. The repertoire was sequenced with immunoSEQ multiplex PCR; TCRdb's copy has only in-frame clones and lacks some. Among some 460,000 clones, around 89% were seen once, and the ten largest hold over 4%. Sequencing used peripheral blood. These receptors originate from a woman aged 30 to 39 with acute or convalescent COVID-19.

The CDR3, as DNA: TGTGCCAGCAGCTTAGCAAGCGGGGGGGCCTACGAGCAGTACTTC. It translates to CASSLASGGAYEQYF. The chain recombines TRBV11-1 with TRBJ2-7; 10 nucleotides line up with TRBD2. V gave up 0 bases and J gave up 2 bases; unmatched junction bases: 1. This CDR3 spans 15 amino acids. CDR1 SGHAT and CDR2 FQDESV come from the germline V gene (reference sequence).

The chain is built from TRBV19 and TRBJ2-5; 8 positions match TRBD1. The J segment lost 5 bases and the V segment lost 3 bases, leaving 5 bases of the junction unmatched. The CDR3 has 14 residues. The germline CDR1 and CDR2 sequences are LNHDA and SQIVND (reference sequence). The chain's CDR3 is CASSINTGGETQYF. The CDR3 bases are TGTGCCAGTAGTATCAATACAGGGGGGGAGACCCAGTACTTC.

This clone was detected a few times. The rearrangement uses TRBV28 and TRBJ1-6; 8 nucleotides line up with TRBD1. V shed 6 bases, J shed 9 bases, and the junction held 13 bases outside the gene matches. The CDR3 contains 16 residues. Germline V gene sequence: CDR1 MDHEN, CDR2 SYDVKM. The CDR3 sequence is CASRPQTPGGSSPLHF. The CDR3 nucleotides are TGTGCCAGCAGGCCCCAAACCCCAGGGGGCAGTTCACCCCTCCACTTT.

V usage is TRBV29-1 and J usage is TRBJ1-1; no reliable D call. CDR3 length: 13 residues. The V end was cut by 2 bases, the J end by 0 bases, with 7 bases between. Germline loops: CDR1 SQVTM, CDR2 ANQGSEA. As DNA, the CDR3 is TGCAGCGTTGAAAGGCGGATGAACACTGAAGCTTTCTTT. This encodes CSVERRMNTEAFF.

The chain couples TRBV13 to TRBJ2-2; 7 bases line up with TRBD1. Trimming at V came to 4 bases and at J to 7 bases, leaving 15 bases not matched to a gene. The CDR3 totals 17 residues. Germline V CDR1 and CDR2: PRHDT, FYEKMQ (reference sequence). CDR3 sequence: CASSSPGTAPKDGELFF. The DNA of the CDR3 is TGTGCCAGCAGCTCCCCCGGGACAGCCCCCAAAGACGGGGAGCTGTTTTTT.

CDR3 sequence reads: CASRPNLRLAGVLRDTQYF. DNA of the CDR3: TGTGCCAGCAGACCGAACCTCCGACTAGCGGGGGTTCTAAGGGACACGCAGTATTTT. The chain uses TRBV3-1 (or the pseudogene TRBV3-2) and TRBJ2-3, with 12 bases matching TRBD2. CDR3 length equals 19 residues. The V and J ends lost 6 bases and 9 bases, in that order; junction bases with no gene match: 22. In germline, CDR1 is LGHDT, CDR2 YNNKEL (reference sequence).

V is TRBV7-2 and J is TRBJ1-5, with D unresolved. V lost 2 bases to trimming and J lost 7 bases, with 9 bases between them. From germline, CDR1 is SGHTA and CDR2 FQGNSA. This CDR3 spans 13 amino acids. The CDR3 sequence is CASSLTSRQPQHF. CDR3 DNA sequence: TGTGCCAGCAGCTTAACGAGTCGGCAGCCCCAGCATTTT.

The J gene is TRBJ2-3, the V gene TRBV19, with 9 nucleotides matching TRBD1. The CDR3 spans 14 residues. From germline, CDR1 is LNHDA and CDR2 SQIVND (reference sequence). With V trimmed by 7 bases and J by 3 bases, 5 bases remained unmatched. The CDR3 loop is CASTRDRETDTQYF. CDR3 DNA sequence: TGTGCCAGTACCAGGGACAGGGAGACAGATACGCAGTATTTT.

This sequence joins TRBV25-1 and TRBJ2-6; 9 nucleotides match TRBD2. The germline CDR1 and CDR2 sequences are MGHDK and SYGVNS. The CDR3 is made up of 17 amino acids. After removal of 2 bases from V and 4 bases from J, the junction contained 6 bases not matched to a gene. CDR3 nucleotides: TGTGCCAGCAGTGAACTAGCGGGGAATGAGGGGGCCAACGTCCTGACTTTC. Protein product: CASSELAGNEGANVLTF. Variable domain in full (rest from reference TRBV25-1 and TRBJ2-6): EADIYQTPRYLVIGTGKKITLECSQTMGHDKMYWYQQDPGMELHLIHYSYGVNSTEKGDLSSESTVSRIRTEHFPLTLESARPSHTSQYLCASSELAGNEGANVLTFGAGSRLTVL.

This chain uses TRBV5-1 with TRBJ1-2; TRBD1 is a possible D gene (6 bases). This CDR3 contains 17 residues. Germline CDR1 reads SGHRS; CDR2 reads YFSETQ. V was trimmed by 1 base and J by 5 bases, leaving 21 bases between them. CDR3 nucleotide sequence: TGCGCCAGCAGCTTGTACCCCGGGACACCGAATCTTTATGGCTACACCTTC. Protein sequence: CASSLYPGTPNLYGYTF.

CDR3 coding DNA: TGTGCCAGCAGCTTGGCCAGGGAAGGCGAAAAACTGTTTTTT. It specifies CASSLAREGEKLFF. The V and J genes are TRBV5-4 and TRBJ1-4; TRBD1 is a possible D gene (5 bases). CDR1 SGHNT and CDR2 YYREEE come from the germline V gene (reference sequence). V was pared by 0 bases and J by 8 bases, with 11 bases between. The length of the CDR3 is 14 residues. Complete variable domain (other parts from reference TRBV5-4 and TRBJ1-4): ETGVTQSPTHLIKTRGQQVTLRCSSQSGHNTVSWYQQALGQGPQFIFQYYREEENGRGNFPPRFSGLQFPNYSSELNVNALELDDSALYLCASSLAREGEKLFFGSGTQLSVL.

V and J are TRBV29-1 and TRBJ2-1; the D is unclear. Germline V gives CDR1 SQVTM, CDR2 ANQGSEA. CDR3 length: 10 residues. The germline V and J ends were trimmed by 3 bases and 7 bases, with 4 bases remaining between them. CDR3 coding DNA: TGCAGCGTTGACGTGAATGAGCAGTTCTTC. Its protein product is CSVDVNEQFF.

The chain is built from TRBV5-1 and TRBJ2-3; 8 nucleotides line up with TRBD2. CDR3 size: 15 residues. J lost 1 base, V lost 0 bases, and 1 base had no gene match. Germline-derived CDR1 and CDR2 are SGHRS and YFSETQ. CDR3 DNA sequence: TGCGCCAGCAGCTTGGTCGGGGGGGGCACAGATACGCAGTATTTT. Protein: CASSLVGGGTDTQYF.

The rearrangement links TRBV9 to TRBJ2-3; D ambiguous. The V and J ends lost 4 bases and 0 bases respectively, with 9 bases between them. This CDR3 comprises 14 residues. Per the germline V gene, CDR1 is SGDLS and CDR2 is YYNGEE. The CDR3 reads CASSPSPSTDTQYF. Here the CDR3 DNA reads TGTGCCAGCAGCCCATCCCCCAGCACAGATACGCAGTATTTT.

This rearrangement joins TRBV3-1 (or the pseudogene TRBV3-2) to TRBJ2-1, with 7 bases identical to TRBD1. The CDR3 totals 16 residues. V lost 3 bases to trimming and J lost 6 bases; unmatched junction nucleotides: 11. Germline V gene data show CDR1 as LGHDT and CDR2 as YNNKEL (reference sequence). The CDR3 is CASSQLSGQDPNEQFF. The CDR3 bases are TGTGCCAGCAGCCAGCTAAGCGGACAGGACCCCAATGAGCAGTTCTTC.

This clone was recorded once. This chain connects TRBV11-1 to TRBJ1-5, with 9 bases aligning to TRBD1. V shed 5 bases, J shed 3 bases, and the junction held 5 bases outside the gene matches. The CDR3 has 15 residues. Germline-derived CDR1 and CDR2 are SGHAT and FQDESV (reference sequence). CDR3 loop: CASSLGTGINQPQHF. The DNA of the CDR3 is TGTGCCAGCAGCCTTGGGACAGGGATCAATCAGCCCCAGCATTTT.

This clone was seen a few times. The CDR3 DNA is TGCGCCAGCAGCACCACTAGGACAGTGAACACTGAAGCTTTCTTT. This sequence encodes CASSTTRTVNTEAFF. The V gene is TRBV5-1, the J gene TRBJ1-1; a possible D gene is TRBD1 (6 bases). Per germline, CDR1 SGHRS and CDR2 YFSETQ. The CDR3 runs to 15 residues. Trimming removed 4 bases from V and 0 bases from J, with 13 bases in between. Together with reference TRBV5-1 and TRBJ1-1, the CDR3 gives the full variable domain: KAGVTQTPRYLIKTRGQQVTLSCSPISGHRSVSWYQQTPGQGLQFLFEYFSETQRNKGNFPGRFSGRQFSNSRSEMNVSTLELGDSALYLCASSTTRTVNTEAFFGQGTRLTVV.

This clone was recorded a few times. V gene TRBV7-8 combines with J gene TRBJ2-7; TRBD1 might be the D (6 bases). This CDR3 region has 15 residues. V dropped 4 bases and J dropped 7 bases, with 20 bases sitting between them. Germline V gene sequence: CDR1 SGHVS, CDR2 FQNEAQ. The CDR3 nucleotides are TGTGCCAGCAGCTCGACCGGGACACCATCTTGGGAGCAGTACTTC. Translation gives CASSSTGTPSWEQYF.

The chain employs TRBV10-3 and TRBJ1-3, with D possibly TRBD1 on 5 matching bases. CDR3 length equals 12 residues. Trimming pared 6 bases from V and 3 bases from J, leaving 6 bases between. Germline V gives CDR1 ENHRY, CDR2 SYGVKD. CDR3 sequence (DNA): TGTGCCATCAGCGGGGGTGGAAACACCATATATTTT. Its protein product is CAISGGGNTIYF.

The chain links TRBV6-5 to TRBJ2-3; TRBD1 might be the D (5 bases). Germline V gene sequence: CDR1 MNHEY, CDR2 SVGAGI. Trimming stripped 0 bases from V and 4 bases from J, with 8 bases between. The CDR3 has 14 amino acids. CDR3 DNA sequence: TGTGCCAGCAGTTACTCACGCAGGGCAGATACGCAGTATTTT. Protein product: CASSYSRRADTQYF.

This chain joins TRBV5-1 and TRBJ2-1; 9 bases fit TRBD1. The CDR3 spans 15 residues. Germline V lookup: CDR1 SGHRS, CDR2 YFSETQ. The V and J ends lost 5 bases and 4 bases, in that order; junction bases with no gene match: 7. The CDR3 DNA sequence: TGCGCCAGCAGACCCGGGACAGGGAATTACAATGAGCAGTTCTTC. Translating gives CASRPGTGNYNEQFF.